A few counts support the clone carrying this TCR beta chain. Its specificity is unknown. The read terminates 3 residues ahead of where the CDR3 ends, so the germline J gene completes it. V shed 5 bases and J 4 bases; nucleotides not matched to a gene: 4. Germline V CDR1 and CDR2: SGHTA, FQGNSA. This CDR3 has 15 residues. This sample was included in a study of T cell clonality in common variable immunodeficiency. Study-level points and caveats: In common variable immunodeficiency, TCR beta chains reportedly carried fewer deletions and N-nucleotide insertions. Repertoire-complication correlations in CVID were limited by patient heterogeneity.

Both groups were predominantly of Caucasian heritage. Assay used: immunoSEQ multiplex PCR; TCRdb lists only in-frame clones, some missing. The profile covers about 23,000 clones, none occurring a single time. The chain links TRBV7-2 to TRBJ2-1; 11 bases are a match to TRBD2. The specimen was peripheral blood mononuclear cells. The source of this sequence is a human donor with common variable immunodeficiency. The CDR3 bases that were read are TGTGCCAGCAGCCCAACTAGCGGGGGATACAATGAG. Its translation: CASSPTSGGYNE. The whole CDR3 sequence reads CASSPTSGGYNEQFF.